This T cell receptor (beta chain) was sequenced during a study of type 1 and type 2 diabetes patients (dated by TCRdb to 2016 to 2018). Describing the broader study: The cohort comprised fewer than 10 type 1 diabetes patients, a few type 2 diabetes patients and six or seven nondiabetic controls recruited in China. Across the study, CD4+ and CD8+ T cells were positively selected from PBMCs by means of CD4 or CD8 MicroBeads on MACS columns. A total of fewer than 25 million paired-end reads was generated across the whole study. The study profiled TCRbeta repertoires by high-throughput sequencing to compare type 1 diabetes, type 2 diabetes and nondiabetic individuals. Type 2 diabetes patients were used as a disease comparison group for the type 1 diabetes patients. When approximately 18-cycle amplification was compared with roughly 25-cycle amplification, V gene usage looked similar, suggesting that primer efficiencies were similar and PCR bias was random. Sequencing of the TCRbeta libraries was paired-end and was performed on Illumina HiSeq 2000 or MiSeq instruments. Study-level results and caveats: In both CD4+ and CD8+ T cells, type 2 diabetes repertoires were highly diverse and significantly more diverse than type 1 diabetes repertoires. V and J gene usage patterns of type 2 diabetes and control samples were highly correlated, averaging around 0.97 between samples. Type 2 diabetes patients had few highly-expanded CD4+ clones, median one, accounting for a median roughly 3.6% of reads. Because only a limited number of T2D and control samples were sequenced, some T1D-only HECs might also appear in more T2D or control samples. Study groups were not matched for age and gender, which possibly biased interpretation.

V is shortened by 3 bases, J by 5 bases, and the region joining them spans 20 bases. The CDR3, from cysteine to phenylalanine, totals 16 residues. Only the CDR3 DNA is retained, 48 bases long and in frame from the first base. Based on the germline V gene (reference sequence), the CDR1 and CDR2 sequences are LNHDA and SQIVND. Remarks on this clonotype: Its antigen is unknown. Nothing much larger sits one base from this clone, and base qualities are not available.

This sample was sequenced with an Illumina MiSeq. Genomic DNA from sorted T cell subsets served as template for TCRbeta CDR3 amplification. The TCRbeta CDR3 region was amplified by multiplex PCR with 30 forward and 13 reverse primers. PCR products were purified with AMPure XP beads, after which indices and adaptors were added in a second 25-cycle PCR. Before sequencing, the libraries were purified from gel with the QIAquick Gel Extraction Kit. The paper's processing steps were these. Paired-end reads were merged using FLASH and were aligned with IgBLAST to IMGT V, D and J germline references. Reads with below 70% alignment identity to germline references were discarded, and roughly 12,000,000 reads were retained study-wide. IMGT definitions were followed to assign CDR3 boundaries, reading frame and productivity. Highly-expanded clones were defined as clones making up 1% or more of reads, and normalized Shannon entropy was used to measure diversity. Unpaired two-tailed t-tests were used to test group differences in Shannon entropy. TCRdb reran the public reads through fastp at Q25 and MiXCR, keeping productive beta chains. CDR3 protein sequences are deduplicated, and each keeps its most common genes and DNA. It is TCRdb's table, rather than the study itself, that gives the V and J calls and clone size. The sample includes 250,000 to 300,000 distinct CDR3 sequences, with more than 45% observed a single time. The ten largest clonotypes hold 12% to 15% of the sample.

Every diabetic patient fulfilled standard classification criteria for type 1 or type 2 diabetes, and glucose and C-peptide were measured using WHO-recommended methods. Donors with other autoimmune diseases or infections within the previous four weeks were excluded. Approximately 9 milliliters of peripheral blood were collected from each participant. PBMCs were isolated with LymphoPrep density separation. This receptor was identified in a man between 18 and 35 years old with type 2 diabetes. This sequence uses TRBV19 and TRBJ2-7; perhaps TRBD2 is the D gene, with 5 bases matching. The sequenced sample was peripheral blood mononuclear cells (PBMCs). For the CDR3, the sequence is CASSMFKGAGLHEQYF. In nucleotide form, the sequence is TGTGCCAGTAGTATGTTTAAGGGTGCGGGTCTCCACGAGCAGTACTTC.